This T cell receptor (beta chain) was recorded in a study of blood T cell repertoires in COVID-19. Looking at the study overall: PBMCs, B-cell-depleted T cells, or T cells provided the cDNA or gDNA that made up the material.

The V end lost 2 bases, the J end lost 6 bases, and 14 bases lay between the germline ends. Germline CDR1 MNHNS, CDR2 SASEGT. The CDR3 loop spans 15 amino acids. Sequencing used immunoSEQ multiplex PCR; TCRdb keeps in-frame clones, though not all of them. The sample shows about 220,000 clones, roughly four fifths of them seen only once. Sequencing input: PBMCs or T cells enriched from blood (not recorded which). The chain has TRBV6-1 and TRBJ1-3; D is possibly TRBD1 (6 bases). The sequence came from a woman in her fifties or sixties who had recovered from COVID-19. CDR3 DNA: TGTGCCAGCAGTGAAATAGGACAGATTCCAAACACCATATATTTT. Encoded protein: CASSEIGQIPNTIYF.